These T cell receptor beta chains were read from a single sample in a study of cytomegalovirus exposure and HLA in healthy donors. Only in-frame clones appear in the TCRdb table, and some are missing; sequencing was by immunoSEQ multiplex PCR. This table has approximately 130,000 clones, around 81% appearing once. Specimen: PBMCs. The receptors derive from a man aged 18 to 29 in good health and CMV-seronegative. Both conserved end residues are part of each CDR3. The order of the fields is CDR3 length, V gene, D gene, J gene, clone size, CDR3 DNA, CDR3 protein. A D gene is named only where the DNA matches it firmly. A clone size is listed for some rows: how often the clone was seen (once, few, many), or a class if it is expanded.

length: 13
V: TRBV5-4
D: TRBD1
J: TRBJ1-2
size: .
DNA: TGTACCAGCAGCACGGGACAGGCGGGGGGCTACACCTTC
CDR3: CTSSTGQAGGYTF

length: 17
V: TRBV4-3
D: .
J: TRBJ1-2
size: .
DNA: TGCGCCAGCAGCCAAGGGAGCACCCTTCTTACTAACTATGGCTACACCTTC
CDR3: CASSQGSTLLTNYGYTF

length: 20
V: TRBV29-1
D: TRBD2
J: TRBJ2-3
size: .
DNA: TGCAGCGTTGATAACGCGGGGGGATCCCCTCCTACAAAGCGCACAGATACGCAGTATTTT
CDR3: CSVDNAGGSPPTKRTDTQYF

length: 12
V: TRBV11-2
D: .
J: TRBJ2-7
size: few
DNA: TGTGCCAGCAGCGTACAGGTATACGAGCAGTACTTC
CDR3: CASSVQVYEQYF

length: 16
V: TRBV7-2
D: TRBD1
J: TRBJ2-6
size: .
DNA: TGTGCCAGCAGCTTAAACAGGGGCTCTGGGGCCAACGTCCTGACTTTC
CDR3: CASSLNRGSGANVLTF

length: 16
V: TRBV19
D: .
J: TRBJ1-2
size: .
DNA: TGTGCCAGTATCGGAGGAGGGTTGGGCGGTTGGTTTGGCTACACCTTC
CDR3: CASIGGGLGGWFGYTF

length: 16
V: TRBV27
D: .
J: TRBJ1-2
size: .
DNA: TGTGCCAGCAGTTTACTTTACCCCGGACAGAACTATGGCTACACCTTC
CDR3: CASSLLYPGQNYGYTF

length: 15
V: TRBV28
D: TRBD1
J: TRBJ1-4
size: .
DNA: TGTGCCAGCAGGGTAGAGGGACAGGGGAATGAAAAACTGTTTTTT
CDR3: CASRVEGQGNEKLFF

length: 16
V: TRBV25-1
D: TRBD1
J: TRBJ1-4
size: .
DNA: TGTGCCAGCAGTGGGCACAGGGGAAGGAAGGATGAAAAACTGTTTTTT
CDR3: CASSGHRGRKDEKLFF

length: 11
V: TRBV2
D: .
J: TRBJ1-1
size: .
DNA: TGTGCCAGCGTAGGAGGCTTGTCAGCTTTCTTT
CDR3: CASVGGLSAFF

length: 15
V: TRBV6-1
D: .
J: TRBJ2-1
size: .
DNA: TGTGCCAGCAGTGAAGTTGGCGGGGCCTTCAATGAGCAGTTCTTC
CDR3: CASSEVGGAFNEQFF

length: 14
V: TRBV6-5
D: .
J: TRBJ1-1
size: .
DNA: TGTGCCAGCAGTTACTCAGCAGGGGCCCGAGGAGCTTTCTTT
CDR3: CASSYSAGARGAFF

length: 15
V: TRBV10-3
D: .
J: TRBJ1-1
size: .
DNA: TGTGCCATCAGTGAGAATCCAGGGATGAGCGCTGAAGCTTTCTTT
CDR3: CAISENPGMSAEAFF

length: 14
V: TRBV5-1
D: .
J: TRBJ2-5
size: .
DNA: TGCGCCAGCAGCTTGATCACAGGTGGCGAGACCCAGTACTTC
CDR3: CASSLITGGETQYF

length: 14
V: TRBV11-1
D: .
J: TRBJ2-5
size: few
DNA: TGTGCCAGCAGCACCCGGAAGGGGGGGGAGACCCAGTACTTC
CDR3: CASSTRKGGETQYF

length: 14
V: TRBV6-5
D: .
J: TRBJ1-5
size: .
DNA: TGTGCCAGCAGTTACGGGCAGGGTGGTCAGCCCCAGCATTTT
CDR3: CASSYGQGGQPQHF

length: 13
V: TRBV18
D: .
J: TRBJ1-1
size: .
DNA: TGTGCCAGCTCACCCCGACCAGGGCAGCAAGCTTTCTTT
CDR3: CASSPRPGQQAFF

length: 18
V: TRBV2
D: TRBD1
J: TRBJ1-4
size: .
DNA: TGTGCCAGCAGCCGGGGACAGTCATATCGCAACGCTAATGAAAAACTGTTTTTT
CDR3: CASSRGQSYRNANEKLFF

length: 14
V: TRBV5-5
D: .
J: TRBJ1-1
size: few
DNA: TGTGCCAGCAGCTTGGGGCAGTATAACACTGAAGCTTTCTTT
CDR3: CASSLGQYNTEAFF

length: 14
V: TRBV30
D: TRBD1
J: TRBJ1-5
size: .
DNA: TGTGCCTGGAGTTCCGACAGGGCTGACCAGCCCCAGCATTTT
CDR3: CAWSSDRADQPQHF

length: 13
V: TRBV18
D: TRBD1
J: TRBJ1-3
size: .
DNA: TGTGCCAGCTCACGACAGGGGGGAAACACCATATATTTT
CDR3: CASSRQGGNTIYF

length: 14
V: TRBV4-3
D: .
J: TRBJ2-7
size: .
DNA: TGCGCCAGCAGCCAAGCTGGGGAGGCGTACGAGCAGTACTTC
CDR3: CASSQAGEAYEQYF

length: 17
V: TRBV27
D: TRBD1
J: TRBJ1-1
size: .
DNA: TGTGCCAGCAGTTTGTCCCGGGGACAGCCAAGGGGCACTGAAGCTTTCTTT
CDR3: CASSLSRGQPRGTEAFF

length: 15
V: TRBV19
D: TRBD1
J: TRBJ1-6
size: .
DNA: TGTGCCAGTAGTAGACAGGGACTGGCCTATTCACCCCTCCACTTT
CDR3: CASSRQGLAYSPLHF

length: 14
V: TRBV10-3
D: .
J: TRBJ1-5
size: .
DNA: TGTGCCATCAGTGAACAGACAGGCTATCAGCCCCAGCATTTT
CDR3: CAISEQTGYQPQHF

length: 16
V: TRBV27
D: .
J: TRBJ2-2
size: few
DNA: TGTGCCAGCAGTTTAAAGGGCAGGGGACAAACCGGGGAGCTGTTTTTT
CDR3: CASSLKGRGQTGELFF